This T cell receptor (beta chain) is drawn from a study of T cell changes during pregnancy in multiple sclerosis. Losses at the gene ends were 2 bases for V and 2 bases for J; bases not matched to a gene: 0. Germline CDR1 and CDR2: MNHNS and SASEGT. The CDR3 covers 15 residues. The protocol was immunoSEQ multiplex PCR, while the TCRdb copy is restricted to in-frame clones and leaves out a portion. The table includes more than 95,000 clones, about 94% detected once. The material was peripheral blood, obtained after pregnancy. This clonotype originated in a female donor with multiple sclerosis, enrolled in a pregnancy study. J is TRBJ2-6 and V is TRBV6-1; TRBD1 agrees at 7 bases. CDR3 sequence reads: CASSETGAGANVLTF. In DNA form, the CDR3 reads TGTGCCAGCAGTGAAACAGGGGCTGGGGCCAACGTCCTGACTTTC.